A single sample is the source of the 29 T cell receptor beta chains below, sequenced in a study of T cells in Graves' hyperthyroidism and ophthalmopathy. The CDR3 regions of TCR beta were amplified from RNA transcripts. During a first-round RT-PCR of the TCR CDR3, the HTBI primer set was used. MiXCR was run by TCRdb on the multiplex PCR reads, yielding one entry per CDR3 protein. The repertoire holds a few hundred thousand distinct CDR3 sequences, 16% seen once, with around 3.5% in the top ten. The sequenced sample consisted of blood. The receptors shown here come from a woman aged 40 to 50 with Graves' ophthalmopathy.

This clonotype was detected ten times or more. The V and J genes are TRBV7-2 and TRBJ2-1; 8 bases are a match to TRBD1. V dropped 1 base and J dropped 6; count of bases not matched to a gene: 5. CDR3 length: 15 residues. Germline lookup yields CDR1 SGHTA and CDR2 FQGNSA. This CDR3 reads CASSLVGQGPNEQFF. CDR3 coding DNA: TGTGCCAGCAGCTTAGTCGGACAGGGCCCCAATGAGCAGTTCTTC.

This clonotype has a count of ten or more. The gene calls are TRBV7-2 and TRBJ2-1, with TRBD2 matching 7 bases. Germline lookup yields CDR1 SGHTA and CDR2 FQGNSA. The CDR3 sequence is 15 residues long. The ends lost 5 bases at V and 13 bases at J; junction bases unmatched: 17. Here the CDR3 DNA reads TGTGCCAGCAGCCCACCGATAGGGCCGGGGACTAAACAGTTCTTC. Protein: CASSPPIGPGTKQFF.

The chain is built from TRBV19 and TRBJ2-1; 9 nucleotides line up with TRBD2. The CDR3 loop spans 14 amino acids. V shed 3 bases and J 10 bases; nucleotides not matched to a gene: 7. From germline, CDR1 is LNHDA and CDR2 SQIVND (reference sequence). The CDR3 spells CASSIVAGVGEQFF. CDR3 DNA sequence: TGTGCCAGTAGTATTGTAGCGGGGGTAGGGGAGCAGTTCTTC.

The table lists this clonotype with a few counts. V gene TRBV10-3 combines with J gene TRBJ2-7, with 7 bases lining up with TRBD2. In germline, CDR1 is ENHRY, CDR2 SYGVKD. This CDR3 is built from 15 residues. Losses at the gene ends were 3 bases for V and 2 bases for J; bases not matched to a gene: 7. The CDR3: CAISDRTGGTYEQYF. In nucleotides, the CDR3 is TGTGCCATCAGTGATCGAACGGGGGGAACCTACGAGCAGTACTTC.

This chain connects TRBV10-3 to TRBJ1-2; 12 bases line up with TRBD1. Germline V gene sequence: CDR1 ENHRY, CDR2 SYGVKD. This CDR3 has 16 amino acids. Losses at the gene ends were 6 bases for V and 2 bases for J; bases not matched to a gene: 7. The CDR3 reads CAIRGTGGDLNYGYTF. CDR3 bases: TGTGCCATCAGGGGGACAGGGGGCGATTTAAACTATGGCTACACCTTC.

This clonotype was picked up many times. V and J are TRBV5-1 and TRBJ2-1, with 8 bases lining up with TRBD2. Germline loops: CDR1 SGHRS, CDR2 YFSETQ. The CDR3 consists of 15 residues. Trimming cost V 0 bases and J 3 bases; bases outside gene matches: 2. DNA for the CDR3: TGCGCCAGCAGCTTGGGACTAGCGAACTACAATGAGCAGTTCTTC. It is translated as CASSLGLANYNEQFF.

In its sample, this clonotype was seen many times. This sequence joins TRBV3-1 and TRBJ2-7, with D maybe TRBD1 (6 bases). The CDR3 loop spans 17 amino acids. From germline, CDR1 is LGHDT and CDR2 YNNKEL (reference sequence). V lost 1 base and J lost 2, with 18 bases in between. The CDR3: CASSQGLGQGSPYEQYF. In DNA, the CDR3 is TGTGCCAGCAGCCAAGGCCTAGGGCAGGGGAGTCCCTACGAGCAGTACTTC.

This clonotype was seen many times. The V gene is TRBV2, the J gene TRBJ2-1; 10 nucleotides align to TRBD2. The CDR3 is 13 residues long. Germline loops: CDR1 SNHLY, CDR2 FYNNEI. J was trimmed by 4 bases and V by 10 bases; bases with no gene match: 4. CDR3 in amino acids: CAILAGVYNEQFF. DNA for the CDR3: TGTGCCATTCTAGCGGGGGTGTACAATGAGCAGTTCTTC.

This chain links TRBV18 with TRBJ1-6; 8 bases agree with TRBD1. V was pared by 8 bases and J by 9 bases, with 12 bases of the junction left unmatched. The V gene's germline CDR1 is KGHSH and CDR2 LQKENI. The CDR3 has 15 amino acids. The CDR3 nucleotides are TGTGCCAGCACCCGACTCGACAGGGGTAGTTCACCCCTCCACTTT. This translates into CASTRLDRGSSPLHF.

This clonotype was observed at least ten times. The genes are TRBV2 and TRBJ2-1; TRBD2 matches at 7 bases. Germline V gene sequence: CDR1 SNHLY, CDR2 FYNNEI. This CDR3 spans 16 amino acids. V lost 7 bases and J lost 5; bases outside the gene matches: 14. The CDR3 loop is CASNPLGGTNNNEQFF. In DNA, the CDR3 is TGTGCCAGCAACCCCCTGGGAGGGACTAACAACAATGAGCAGTTCTTC.

CDR3: CASALGVAGGETQYF. The CDR3 DNA reads as TGTGCTAGTGCCCTGGGGGTGGCGGGCGGAGAGACCCAGTACTTC. The chain couples TRBV12-5 to TRBJ2-5; D might be TRBD1 or TRBD2, each matching 5 bases. CDR3 length: 15 amino acids. The germline gives CDR1 LGHNT, CDR2 FRNRAP. V was clipped by 7 bases and J by 4 bases, with 19 bases between them.

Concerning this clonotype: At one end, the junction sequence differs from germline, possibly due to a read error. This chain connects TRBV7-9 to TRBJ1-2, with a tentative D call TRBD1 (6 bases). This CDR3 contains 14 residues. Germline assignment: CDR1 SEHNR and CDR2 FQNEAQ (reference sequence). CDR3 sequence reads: CASSFTQGNYGYTF. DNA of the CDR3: TGTGCTAGCAGCTTCACTCAGGGGAACTATGGCTACACCTTC.

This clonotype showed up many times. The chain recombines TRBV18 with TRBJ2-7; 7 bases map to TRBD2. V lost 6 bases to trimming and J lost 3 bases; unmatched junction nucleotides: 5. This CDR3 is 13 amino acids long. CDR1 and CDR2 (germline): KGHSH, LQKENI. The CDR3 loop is CASSAGVDYEQYF. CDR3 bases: TGTGCCAGCTCTGCGGGGGTTGACTACGAGCAGTACTTC.

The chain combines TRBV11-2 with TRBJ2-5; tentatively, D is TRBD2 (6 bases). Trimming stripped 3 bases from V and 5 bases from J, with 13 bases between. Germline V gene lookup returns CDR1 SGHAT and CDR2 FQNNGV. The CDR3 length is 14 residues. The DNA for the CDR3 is TGTGCCAGCAGCTTCCAGCGGGCTGGGGAGACCCAGTACTTC. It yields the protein CASSFQRAGETQYF. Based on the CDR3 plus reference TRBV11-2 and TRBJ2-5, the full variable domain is EAGVAQSPRYKIIEKRQSVAFWCNPISGHATLYWYQQILGQGPKLLIQFQNNGVVDDSQLPKDRFSAERLKGVDSTLKIQPAKLEDSAVYLCASSFQRAGETQYFGPGTRLLVL.

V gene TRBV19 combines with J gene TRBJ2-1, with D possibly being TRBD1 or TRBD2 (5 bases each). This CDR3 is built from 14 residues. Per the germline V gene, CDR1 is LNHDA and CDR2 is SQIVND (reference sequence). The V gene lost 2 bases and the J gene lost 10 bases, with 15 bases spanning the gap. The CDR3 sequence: CASSISGTGSEQFF. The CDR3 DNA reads TGTGCCAGTAGTATATCGGGGACCGGCTCCGAGCAGTTCTTC.

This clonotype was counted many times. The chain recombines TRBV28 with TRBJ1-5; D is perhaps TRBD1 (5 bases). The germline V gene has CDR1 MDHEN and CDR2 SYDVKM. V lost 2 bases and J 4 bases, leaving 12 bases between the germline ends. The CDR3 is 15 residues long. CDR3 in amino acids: CASSLGGVGNQPQHF. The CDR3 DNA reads TGTGCCAGCAGTTTAGGAGGGGTCGGGAATCAGCCCCAGCATTTT.

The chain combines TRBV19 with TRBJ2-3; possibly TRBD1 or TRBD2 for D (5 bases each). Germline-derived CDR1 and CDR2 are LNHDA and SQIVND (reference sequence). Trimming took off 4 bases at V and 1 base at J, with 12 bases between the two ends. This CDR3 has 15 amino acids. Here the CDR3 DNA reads TGTGCCAGTAGTACCAGGGAGTCGGGCACAGATACGCAGTATTTT. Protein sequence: CASSTRESGTDTQYF.

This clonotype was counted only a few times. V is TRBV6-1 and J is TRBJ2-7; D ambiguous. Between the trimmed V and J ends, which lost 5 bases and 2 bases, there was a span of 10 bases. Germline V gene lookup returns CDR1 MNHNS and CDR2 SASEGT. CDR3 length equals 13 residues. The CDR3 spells CASSTGGPYEQYF. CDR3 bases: TGTGCCAGCAGTACGGGCGGACCCTACGAGCAGTACTTC.

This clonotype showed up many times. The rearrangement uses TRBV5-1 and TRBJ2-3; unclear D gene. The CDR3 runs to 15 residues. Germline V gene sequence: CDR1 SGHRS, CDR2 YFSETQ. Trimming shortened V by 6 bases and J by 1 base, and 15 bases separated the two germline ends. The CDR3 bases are TGCGCCAGCATCCCCGGGCCATCGGGCACAGATACGCAGTATTTT. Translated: CASIPGPSGTDTQYF.

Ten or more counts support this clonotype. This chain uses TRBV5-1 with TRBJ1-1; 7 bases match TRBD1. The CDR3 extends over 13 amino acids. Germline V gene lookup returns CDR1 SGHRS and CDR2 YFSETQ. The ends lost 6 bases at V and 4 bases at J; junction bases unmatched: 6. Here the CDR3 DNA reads TGCGCCAGCAAGGAACAGGGGTTCACTGAAGCTTTCTTT. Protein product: CASKEQGFTEAFF. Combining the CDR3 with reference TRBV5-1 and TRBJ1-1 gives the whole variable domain KAGVTQTPRYLIKTRGQQVTLSCSPISGHRSVSWYQQTPGQGLQFLFEYFSETQRNKGNFPGRFSGRQFSNSRSEMNVSTLELGDSALYLCASKEQGFTEAFFGQGTRLTVV.

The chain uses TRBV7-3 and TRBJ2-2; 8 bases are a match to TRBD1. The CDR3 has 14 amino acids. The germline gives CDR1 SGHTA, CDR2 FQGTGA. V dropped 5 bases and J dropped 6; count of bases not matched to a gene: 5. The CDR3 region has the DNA TGTGCCAGCAGCGCAGGGGGCCTGGCCGGGGAGCTGTTTTTT. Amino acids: CASSAGGLAGELFF. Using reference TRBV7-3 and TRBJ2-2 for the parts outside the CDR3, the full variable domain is GAGVSQTPSNKVTEKGKYVELRCDPISGHTALYWYRQSLGQGPEFLIYFQGTGAADDSGLPNDRFFAVRPEGSVSTLKIQRTERGDSAVYLCASSAGGLAGELFFGEGSRLTVL.

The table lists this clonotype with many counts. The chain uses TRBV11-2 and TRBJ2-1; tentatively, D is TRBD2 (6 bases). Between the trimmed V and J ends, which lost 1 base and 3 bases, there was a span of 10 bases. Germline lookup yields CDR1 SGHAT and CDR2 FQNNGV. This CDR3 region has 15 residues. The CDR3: CASSLGGDFYNEQFF. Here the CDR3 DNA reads TGTGCCAGCAGCTTAGGCGGGGATTTCTACAATGAGCAGTTCTTC.

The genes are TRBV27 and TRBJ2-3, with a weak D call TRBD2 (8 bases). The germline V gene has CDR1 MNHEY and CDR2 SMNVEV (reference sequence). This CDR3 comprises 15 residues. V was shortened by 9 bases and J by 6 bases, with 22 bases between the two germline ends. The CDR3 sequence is CASRTSRAQGDTQYF. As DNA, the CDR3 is TGTGCCAGTAGGACTAGCCGGGCACAGGGGGATACGCAGTATTTT.

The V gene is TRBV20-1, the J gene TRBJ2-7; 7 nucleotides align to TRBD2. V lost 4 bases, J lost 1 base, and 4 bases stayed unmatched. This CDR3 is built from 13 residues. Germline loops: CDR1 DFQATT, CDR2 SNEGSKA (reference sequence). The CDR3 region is CSATDGRSYEQYF. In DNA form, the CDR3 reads TGCAGTGCTACCGACGGGAGGTCCTACGAGCAGTACTTC.

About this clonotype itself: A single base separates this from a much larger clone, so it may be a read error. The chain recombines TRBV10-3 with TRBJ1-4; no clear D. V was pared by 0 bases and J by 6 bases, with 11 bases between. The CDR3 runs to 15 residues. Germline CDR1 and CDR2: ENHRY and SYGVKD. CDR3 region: CAISESPGPDEKLFF. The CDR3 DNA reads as TGTGCCATCAGTGAGTCGCCAGGCCCTGATGAAAAACTGTTTTTT.

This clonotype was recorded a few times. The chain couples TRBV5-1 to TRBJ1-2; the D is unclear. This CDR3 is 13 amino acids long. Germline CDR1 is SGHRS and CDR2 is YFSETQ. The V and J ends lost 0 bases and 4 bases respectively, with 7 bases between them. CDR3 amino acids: CASSLDITYGYTF. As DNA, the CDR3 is TGCGCCAGCAGCTTGGACATTACCTATGGCTACACCTTC.

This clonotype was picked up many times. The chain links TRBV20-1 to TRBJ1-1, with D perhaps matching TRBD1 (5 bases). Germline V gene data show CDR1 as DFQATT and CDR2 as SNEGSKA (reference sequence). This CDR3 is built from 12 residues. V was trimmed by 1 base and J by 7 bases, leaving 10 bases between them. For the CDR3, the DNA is TGCAGTGCTAGAGCTTCCGGGGGTGAAGCTTTCTTT. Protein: CSARASGGEAFF.

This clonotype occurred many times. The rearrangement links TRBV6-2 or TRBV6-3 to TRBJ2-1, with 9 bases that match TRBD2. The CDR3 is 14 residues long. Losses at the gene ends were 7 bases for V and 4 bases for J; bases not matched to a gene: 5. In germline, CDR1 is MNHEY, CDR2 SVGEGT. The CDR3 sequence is CASTLAGAYNEQFF. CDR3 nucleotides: TGTGCCAGCACCTTAGCGGGAGCATACAATGAGCAGTTCTTC.

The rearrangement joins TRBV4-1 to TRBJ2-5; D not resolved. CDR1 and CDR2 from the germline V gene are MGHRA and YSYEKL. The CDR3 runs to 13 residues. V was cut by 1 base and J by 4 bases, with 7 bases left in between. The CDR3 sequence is CASSQVIGETQYF. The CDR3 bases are TGCGCCAGCAGCCAAGTTATCGGAGAGACCCAGTACTTC.